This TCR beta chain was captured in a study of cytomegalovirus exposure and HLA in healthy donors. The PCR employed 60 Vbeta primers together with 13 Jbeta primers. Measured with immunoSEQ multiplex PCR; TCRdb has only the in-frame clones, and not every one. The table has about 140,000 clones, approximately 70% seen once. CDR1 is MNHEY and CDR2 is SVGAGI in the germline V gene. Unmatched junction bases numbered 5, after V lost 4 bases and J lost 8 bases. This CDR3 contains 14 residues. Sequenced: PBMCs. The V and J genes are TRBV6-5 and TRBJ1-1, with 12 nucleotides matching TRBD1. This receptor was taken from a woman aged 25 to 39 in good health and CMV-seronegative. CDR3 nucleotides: TGTGCCAGCAGTTTGGGACAGGGGGCTCACGAAGCTTTCTTT. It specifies CASSLGQGAHEAFF.